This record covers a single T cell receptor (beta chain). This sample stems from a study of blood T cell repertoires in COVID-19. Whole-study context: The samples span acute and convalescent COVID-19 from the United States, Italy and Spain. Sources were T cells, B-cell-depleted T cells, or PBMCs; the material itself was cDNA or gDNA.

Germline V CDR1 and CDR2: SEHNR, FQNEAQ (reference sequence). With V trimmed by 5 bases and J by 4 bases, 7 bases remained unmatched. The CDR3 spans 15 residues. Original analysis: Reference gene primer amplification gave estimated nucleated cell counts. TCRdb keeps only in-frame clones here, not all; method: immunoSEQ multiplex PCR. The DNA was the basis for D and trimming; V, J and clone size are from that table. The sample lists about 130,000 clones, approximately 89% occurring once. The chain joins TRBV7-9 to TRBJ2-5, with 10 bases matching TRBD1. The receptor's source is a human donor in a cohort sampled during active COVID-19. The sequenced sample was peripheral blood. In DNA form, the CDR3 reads TGTGCCAGCAGCCCGACGACAGGGGGCTTAGAGACCCAGTACTTC. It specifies CASSPTTGGLETQYF.